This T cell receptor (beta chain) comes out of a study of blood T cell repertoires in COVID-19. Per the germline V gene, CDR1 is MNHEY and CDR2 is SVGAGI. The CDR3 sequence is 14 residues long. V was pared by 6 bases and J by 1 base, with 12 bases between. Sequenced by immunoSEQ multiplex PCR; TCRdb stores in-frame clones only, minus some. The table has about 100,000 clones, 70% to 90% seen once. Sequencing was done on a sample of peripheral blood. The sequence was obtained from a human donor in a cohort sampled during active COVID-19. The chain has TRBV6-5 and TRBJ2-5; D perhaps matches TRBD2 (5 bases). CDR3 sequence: CASSIGRFQETQYF. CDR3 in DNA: TGTGCCAGCAGCATTGGGAGATTCCAAGAGACCCAGTACTTC.